This T cell receptor beta chain was found in a study of identical twins. Details on this clonotype: The antigen remains undetermined.

Study-level findings and limits: Diverse VJ usage suggested most zero-insertion clonotypes were not invariant T cells. Within cord blood, abundant beta clonotypes carried fewer insertions, but memory repertoires showed no such trend. Modelling underestimated the level of out-of-frame TCR alpha sharing observed in monozygotic twins.

TCRdb fed the 5' RACE reads into MiXCR, producing one record per CDR3 protein. The sample shows around 240,000 distinct CDR3 sequences, approximately 7% of them seen only once. The CDR3 runs 15 residues. Trimming at V came to 6 bases and at J to 2 bases, leaving 6 bases not matched to a gene. Germline V lookup: CDR1 SEHNR, CDR2 FQNEAQ (reference sequence). The same sample was also studied in work on yellow fever vaccine responses in identical twins. According to that study: Convergence reportedly seemed to mark part of the twins' vaccine T cell response, with personalization marking the rest.

The sequence was obtained from a woman in her late teens or twenties in good health. Sample: memory (CD45RO+) T cells sorted from blood. The chain carries TRBV7-9 and TRBJ2-3, with 9 bases that match TRBD1. The CDR3 is CASRPTGGFTDTQYF. The CDR3 bases are TGTGCCAGCAGACCGACAGGGGGATTCACAGATACGCAGTATTTT.